These 31 T cell receptor beta chains originate from one sample sequenced in a study of cytomegalovirus exposure and HLA in healthy donors. The PCR contained 60 Vbeta and 13 Jbeta primers. The protocol was immunoSEQ multiplex PCR, while the TCRdb copy is restricted to in-frame clones and leaves out a portion. The sample has fewer than 200,000 clones, and its top ten clones hold 1% to 1.5%. Sequencing used PBMCs. The receptors here all came from a woman aged 60 to 75 in good health and CMV-seronegative.

The CDR3 DNA is TGTGCCAGCACCAAGACAGGGGCCGGGGATGAAGCTTTCTTT. Its protein is CASTKTGAGDEAFF. The chain combines TRBV9 with TRBJ1-1; 8 bases are shared with TRBD1. J gave up 7 bases and V 6 bases, and 11 bases lay outside the gene matches. The CDR3 loop spans 14 amino acids. Germline V gene lookup returns CDR1 SGDLS and CDR2 YYNGEE. Supplemented by reference TRBV9 and TRBJ1-1, the full variable domain reads DSGVTQTPKHLITATGQRVTLRCSPRSGDLSVYWYQQSLDQGLQFLIQYYNGEERAKGNILERFSAQQFPDLHSELNLSSLELGDSALYFCASTKTGAGDEAFFGQGTRLTVV.

The chain employs TRBV15 and TRBJ1-1; D is undetermined. The CDR3 is 12 residues long. Germline loops: CDR1 LNHNV, CDR2 YYDKDF (reference sequence). Trimming removed 0 bases from V and 10 bases from J, with 9 bases in between. The CDR3 reads CATSRDLSGAFF. CDR3 DNA sequence: TGTGCCACCAGCAGAGATCTTAGCGGAGCTTTCTTT.

CDR3 nucleotide sequence: TGCGCCAGCAGCACGTCGAACTACGAGCAGTACTTC. As protein: CASSTSNYEQYF. This chain connects TRBV5-1 to TRBJ2-5, with no clear D. The end of the DNA fits TRBJ2-7 better, so the J call may be wrong. The CDR3 is made up of 12 amino acids. Germline V gene data show CDR1 as SGHRS and CDR2 as YFSETQ.

The chain recombines TRBV29-1 with TRBJ2-7, with 9 positions matching TRBD1. This CDR3 has 13 amino acids. Germline trimming cut 6 bases from V and 2 bases from J; bases unmatched to any gene: 5. Germline V gene lookup returns CDR1 SQVTM and CDR2 ANQGSEA. The CDR3 loop is CSVGTGYPYEQYF. The CDR3 nucleotides read TGCAGCGTGGGGACAGGGTATCCCTACGAGCAGTACTTC.

The CDR3 here is CASSHGTPEAFF. The DNA for the CDR3 is TGTGCCAGCAGTCACGGGACACCCGAAGCTTTCTTT. This chain joins TRBV27 and TRBJ1-1; the D gene is possibly TRBD1 (6 bases). The CDR3 has 12 residues. The germline V gene encodes CDR1 MNHEY and CDR2 SMNVEV (reference sequence). V was shortened by 5 bases and J by 8 bases, with 12 bases between the two germline ends.

This chain uses TRBV10-2 with TRBJ1-3, with 10 bases aligning to TRBD1. The CDR3 spans 15 residues. J lost 6 bases, V lost 3 bases, and 5 bases had no gene match. Germline CDR1 reads WSHSY; CDR2 reads SAAADI. The CDR3 coding sequence is TGCGCCAGCAGTGATCATGGGACAGGGGTAAACACCATATATTTT. It yields the protein CASSDHGTGVNTIYF.

The rearrangement uses TRBV5-8 and TRBJ1-2, with D possibly matching TRBD1 (6 bases). CDR3 length equals 14 residues. Germline CDR1 reads SGHTS; CDR2 reads YDEGEE. Trimming took off 5 bases at V and 0 bases at J, with 11 bases between the two ends. For the CDR3, the DNA is TGTGCCAGCAGGGACAGCGGAGCTAACTATGGCTACACCTTC. Translation: CASRDSGANYGYTF.

The chain links TRBV7-9 to TRBJ1-2; D is unresolved. The germline CDR1 and CDR2 sequences are SEHNR and FQNEAQ (reference sequence). The CDR3 length is 11 residues. V gave up 5 bases and J gave up 7 bases, with 8 bases separating them. The CDR3 DNA sequence: TGTGCCAGCAGCCAGTCGATTGGCTACACCTTC. Protein: CASSQSIGYTF.

The rearrangement links TRBV6-5 to TRBJ2-7; 10 bases map to TRBD2. Germline CDR1 and CDR2: MNHEY and SVGAGI. Trimming removed 5 bases from V and 4 bases from J; junction bases left unmatched: 5. The CDR3 totals 14 residues. CDR3 nucleotides: TGTGCCAGCAGTCTAGCGGGAGAAAGGTACGAGCAGTACTTC. Encoded protein: CASSLAGERYEQYF.

J is TRBJ2-7 and V is TRBV6-1; TRBD1 aligns across 12 bases. Germline CDR1 and CDR2: MNHNS and SASEGT. V lost 6 bases, J lost 1 base, and 4 bases stayed unmatched. The CDR3 length is 15 residues. Here the CDR3 reads CASRGDRGLSYEQYF. The CDR3 DNA follows: TGTGCCAGCAGAGGGGACAGGGGGCTTTCCTACGAGCAGTACTTC.

The V and J genes are TRBV7-3 and TRBJ1-1; the D gene is possibly TRBD1 (6 bases). Trimming removed 1 base from V and 4 bases from J, with 13 bases in between. CDR3 length: 15 residues. CDR1 and CDR2 (germline): SGHTA, FQGTGA. DNA for the CDR3: TGTGCCAGCAGCTTAAATACAGGGTTGAGCACTGAAGCTTTCTTT. It yields the protein CASSLNTGLSTEAFF.

The V call is TRBV13, the J call TRBJ2-7, with D hard to call. This CDR3 spans 12 amino acids. Germline CDR1 is PRHDT and CDR2 is FYEKMQ (reference sequence). Trimming removed 5 bases at V and 2 bases at J, with 7 bases between. This CDR3 reads CASSPGPYEQYF. The CDR3 DNA follows: TGTGCCAGCAGCCCTGGGCCCTACGAGCAGTACTTC.

The chain links TRBV19 to TRBJ1-1; no clear D gene. The V end lost 6 bases, the J end lost 7 bases, and 12 bases lay between the germline ends. The CDR3 contains 12 residues. The germline CDR1 and CDR2 sequences are LNHDA and SQIVND (reference sequence). CDR3 in DNA: TGTGCCAGTAGCCGACCACCAGGTGAAGCTTTCTTT. Its protein is CASSRPPGEAFF.

The chain combines TRBV27 with TRBJ1-1; 7 positions agree with TRBD1. The ends lost 5 bases at V and 4 bases at J; junction bases unmatched: 10. Looked up from germline, CDR1 is MNHEY and CDR2 is SMNVEV (reference sequence). The CDR3 is 15 residues long. The CDR3 loop reads CASSLRQGRGTEAFF. The CDR3 DNA reads as TGTGCCAGCAGTCTCCGACAGGGAAGAGGCACTGAAGCTTTCTTT.

This chain links TRBV7-3 with TRBJ2-2; 10 bases map to TRBD1. From germline, CDR1 is SGHTA and CDR2 FQGTGA. This CDR3 spans 16 amino acids. V lost 5 bases, J lost 4 bases, and 7 bases stayed unmatched. The CDR3 region has the DNA TGTGCCAGCAGCCATACCGGGACAGGGGTCACCGGGGAGCTGTTTTTT. Translating it yields CASSHTGTGVTGELFF.

J is TRBJ2-1 and V is TRBV11-2; 9 positions match TRBD2. The ends lost 3 bases at V and 9 bases at J; junction bases unmatched: 12. The CDR3 consists of 16 residues. The germline V gene encodes CDR1 SGHAT and CDR2 FQNNGV. CDR3 in amino acids: CASSFPQRRGGSEQFF. The CDR3 region has the DNA TGTGCCAGCAGCTTCCCGCAGAGGCGGGGGGGCAGTGAGCAGTTCTTC.

V and J are TRBV2 and TRBJ2-5, with 7 bases aligning to TRBD2. V shed 7 bases, J shed 5 bases, and the junction held 10 bases outside the gene matches. Germline loops: CDR1 SNHLY, CDR2 FYNNEI. CDR3 length equals 14 residues. The CDR3 loop reads CASTAGRVAETQYF. Written as DNA, the CDR3 is TGTGCCAGCACGGCAGGGAGGGTTGCGGAGACCCAGTACTTC.

This sequence joins TRBV29-1 and TRBJ1-2, with D perhaps TRBD1 (5 bases). Looked up from germline, CDR1 is SQVTM and CDR2 is ANQGSEA. Trimming took off 7 bases at V and 0 bases at J, with 12 bases between the two ends. CDR3 length: 13 residues. Here the CDR3 reads CSAGQTANYGYTF. The CDR3 DNA reads TGCAGCGCCGGACAAACAGCTAACTATGGCTACACCTTC.

The gene calls are TRBV2 and TRBJ2-2; 14 nucleotides match TRBD2. V gave up 8 bases and J gave up 0 bases; unmatched junction bases: 2. This CDR3 has 16 residues. The V gene's germline CDR1 is SNHLY and CDR2 FYNNEI. The CDR3 DNA follows: TGTGCCAGCGGGACTAGCGGGGGATCGAACACCGGGGAGCTGTTTTTT. Its protein is CASGTSGGSNTGELFF.

The chain employs TRBV6-5 and TRBJ1-4; D call uncertain. This CDR3 contains 13 residues. The V gene's germline CDR1 is MNHEY and CDR2 SVGAGI. The V gene lost 5 bases and the J gene lost 3 bases, with 7 bases spanning the gap. In DNA form, the CDR3 reads TGTGCCAGCAGTGCGTTGGCTAATGAAAAACTGTTTTTT. This sequence encodes CASSALANEKLFF.

V gene TRBV12-5 combines with J gene TRBJ2-1; D unresolved. Germline-derived CDR1 and CDR2 are LGHNT and FRNRAP. Trimming removed 2 bases at V and 8 bases at J, with 4 bases between. The CDR3 has 11 amino acids. The CDR3 reads CASGLIDEQFF. DNA for the CDR3: TGTGCTAGTGGTTTGATCGATGAGCAGTTCTTC.

The genes are TRBV6-1 and TRBJ2-7, with D possibly TRBD1 on 5 matching bases. The CDR3 length is 12 residues. Germline V lookup: CDR1 MNHNS, CDR2 SASEGT. The V end was cut by 3 bases, the J end by 7 bases, with 10 bases between. The chain's CDR3 is CASSDRGWEQYF. The CDR3 DNA follows: TGTGCCAGCAGTGATAGGGGTTGGGAGCAGTACTTC.

The chain joins TRBV9 to TRBJ2-2; 8 bases are a match to TRBD1. J gave up 4 bases and V 0 bases, and 8 bases lay outside the gene matches. CDR1 is SGDLS and CDR2 is YYNGEE in the germline V gene. This CDR3 is built from 17 residues. The CDR3 DNA reads as TGTGCCAGCAGCGTAGTCGAGACAGGGGACGGCACCGGGGAGCTGTTTTTT. This sequence encodes CASSVVETGDGTGELFF.

V gene TRBV5-4 combines with J gene TRBJ2-2; 10 bases agree with TRBD1. V lost 4 bases, J lost 5 bases, and 8 bases stayed unmatched. The CDR3 totals 16 residues. Germline CDR1 and CDR2: SGHNT and YYREEE (reference sequence). DNA of the CDR3: TGTGCCAGCAGCCTTCCCGGGACAGGGGAAACCGGGGAGCTGTTTTTT. Translation: CASSLPGTGETGELFF.

The chain combines TRBV2 with TRBJ1-2, with TRBD1 matching 11 bases. The CDR3 consists of 14 residues. The germline CDR1 and CDR2 sequences are SNHLY and FYNNEI. With 6 bases clipped from V and 5 bases from J, the junction kept 5 bases outside the gene matches. CDR3 loop: CASSQDRGLYGYTF. The CDR3, as DNA: TGTGCCAGCAGCCAGGACAGGGGGCTGTATGGCTACACCTTC.

The J gene is TRBJ1-1, the V gene TRBV11-1; no clear D gene. The germline V gene encodes CDR1 SGHAT and CDR2 FQDESV (reference sequence). The CDR3 is made up of 18 amino acids. V dropped 2 bases and J dropped 0 bases, with 19 bases sitting between them. DNA for the CDR3: TGTGCCAGCAGCTTAAACCCCCGGACGGGAAGGATGAACACTGAAGCTTTCTTT. Its translation is CASSLNPRTGRMNTEAFF.

The chain recombines TRBV2 with TRBJ1-1; D is unclear. The ends were cut back, 6 bases at V and 0 bases at J, with 11 bases in the middle. The CDR3 has 14 amino acids. Per germline, CDR1 SNHLY and CDR2 FYNNEI. CDR3 sequence reads: CASSPRPMNTEAFF. The CDR3 bases are TGTGCCAGCAGCCCTAGACCGATGAACACTGAAGCTTTCTTT.

V is TRBV7-9 and J is TRBJ2-3; D perhaps matches TRBD1 (6 bases). V lost 7 bases to trimming and J lost 6 bases, with 11 bases between them. CDR1 is SEHNR, CDR2 FQNEAQ, per germline (reference sequence). The CDR3 is made up of 12 amino acids. The CDR3 nucleotides are TGTGCCAGCACCCGTACAGGGGATACGCAGTATTTT. Protein sequence: CASTRTGDTQYF. The full variable domain, rest sourced from reference TRBV7-9 and TRBJ2-3, is DTGVSQNPRHKITKRGQNVTFRCDPISEHNRLYWYRQTLGQGPEFLTYFQNEAQLEKSRLLSDRFSAERPKGSFSTLEIQRTEQGDSAMYLCASTRTGDTQYFGPGTRLTVL.

This chain joins TRBV6-1 and TRBJ2-5, with 7 bases aligning to TRBD1. Trimming removed 6 bases from V and 5 bases from J; junction bases left unmatched: 9. This CDR3 has 14 residues. Looked up from germline, CDR1 is MNHNS and CDR2 is SASEGT. The CDR3 region has the DNA TGTGCCAGCAGCACAAGCAGGGGGTTGGAGACCCAGTACTTC. Protein product: CASSTSRGLETQYF.

The chain carries TRBV12-5 and TRBJ1-1; D is perhaps TRBD1 (6 bases). Trimming cost V 5 bases and J 5 bases, with 18 bases left between them. The CDR3 consists of 15 residues. Germline V gives CDR1 LGHNT, CDR2 FRNRAP. The CDR3 sequence: CASGIYRAAGTEAFF. CDR3 sequence (DNA): TGTGCTAGTGGTATATACAGGGCCGCGGGTACTGAAGCTTTCTTT.

The J gene is TRBJ1-5, the V gene TRBV28; 8 bases agree with TRBD1. Germline CDR1 MDHEN, CDR2 SYDVKM. The V segment lost 5 bases and the J segment 4 bases; nucleotides outside the gene matches: 10. This CDR3 is built from 16 residues. In DNA form, the CDR3 reads TGTGCCAGCAGTACGCTCGGGACAGGAAGTAATCAGCCCCAGCATTTT. Translated: CASSTLGTGSNQPQHF.